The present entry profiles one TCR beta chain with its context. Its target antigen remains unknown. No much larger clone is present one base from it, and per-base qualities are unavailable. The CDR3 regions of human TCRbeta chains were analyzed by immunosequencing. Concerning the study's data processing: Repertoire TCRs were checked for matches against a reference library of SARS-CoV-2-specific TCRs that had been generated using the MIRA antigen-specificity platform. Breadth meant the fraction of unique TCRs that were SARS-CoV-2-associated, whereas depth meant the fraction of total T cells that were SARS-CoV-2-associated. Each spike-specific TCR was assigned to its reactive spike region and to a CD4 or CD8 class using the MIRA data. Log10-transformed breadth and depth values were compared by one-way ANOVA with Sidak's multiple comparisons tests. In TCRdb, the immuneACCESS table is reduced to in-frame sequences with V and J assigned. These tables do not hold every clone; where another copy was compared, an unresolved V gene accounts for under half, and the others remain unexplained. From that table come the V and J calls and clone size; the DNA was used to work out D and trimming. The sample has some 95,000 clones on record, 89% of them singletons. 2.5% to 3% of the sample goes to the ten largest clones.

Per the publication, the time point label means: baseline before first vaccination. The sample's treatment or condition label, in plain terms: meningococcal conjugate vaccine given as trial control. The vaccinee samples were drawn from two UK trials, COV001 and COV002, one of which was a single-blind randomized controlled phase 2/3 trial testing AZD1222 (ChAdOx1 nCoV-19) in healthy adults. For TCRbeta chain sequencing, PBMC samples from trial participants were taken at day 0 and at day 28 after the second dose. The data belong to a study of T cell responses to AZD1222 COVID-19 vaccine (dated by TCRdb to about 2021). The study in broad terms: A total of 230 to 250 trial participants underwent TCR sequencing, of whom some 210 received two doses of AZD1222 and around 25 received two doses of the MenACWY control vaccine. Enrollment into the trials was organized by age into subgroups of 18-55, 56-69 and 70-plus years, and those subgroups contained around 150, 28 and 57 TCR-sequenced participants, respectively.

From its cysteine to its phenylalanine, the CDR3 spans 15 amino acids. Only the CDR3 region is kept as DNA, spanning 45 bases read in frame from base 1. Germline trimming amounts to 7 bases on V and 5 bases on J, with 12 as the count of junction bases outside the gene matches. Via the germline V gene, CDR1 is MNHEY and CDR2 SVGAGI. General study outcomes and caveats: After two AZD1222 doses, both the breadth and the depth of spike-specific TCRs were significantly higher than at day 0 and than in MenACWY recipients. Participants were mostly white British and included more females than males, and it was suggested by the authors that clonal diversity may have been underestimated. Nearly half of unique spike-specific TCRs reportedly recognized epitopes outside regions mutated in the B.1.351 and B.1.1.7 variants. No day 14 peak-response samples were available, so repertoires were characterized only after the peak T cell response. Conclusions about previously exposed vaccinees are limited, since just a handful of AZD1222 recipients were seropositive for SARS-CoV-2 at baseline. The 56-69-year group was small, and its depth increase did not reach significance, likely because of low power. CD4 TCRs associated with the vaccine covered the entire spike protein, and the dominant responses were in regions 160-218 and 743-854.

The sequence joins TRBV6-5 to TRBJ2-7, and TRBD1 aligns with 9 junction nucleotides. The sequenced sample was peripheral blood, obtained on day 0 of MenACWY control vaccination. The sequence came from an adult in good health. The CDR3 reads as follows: CASTTIRTGENEQYF. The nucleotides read TGTGCCAGCACCACGATCAGGACAGGGGAAAACGAGCAGTACTTC.